This TCR beta chain was found in a study of T cell responses to AZD1222 COVID-19 vaccine. V was cut by 0 bases and J by 5 bases, with 17 bases left in between. This CDR3 comprises 17 residues. CDR1 KGHSH and CDR2 LQKENI come from the germline V gene. The protocol was immunoSEQ multiplex PCR, while the TCRdb copy is restricted to in-frame clones and leaves out a portion. The table shows 150,000 to 200,000 clones, with approximately 89% occurring only once. This chain links TRBV18 with TRBJ1-5; possibly TRBD1 for D (5 bases). The sequencing here drew on peripheral blood, taken on day 0 of AZD1222 vaccination. This sequence originates from an adult in good health. CDR3: CASSPPVGGRVDQPQHF. CDR3 DNA sequence: TGTGCCAGCTCACCACCGGTCGGGGGGAGGGTCGATCAGCCCCAGCATTTT. The variable domain in full, with the rest retrieved from reference TRBV18 and TRBJ1-5, is NAGVMQNPRHLVRRRGQEARLRCSPMKGHSHVYWYRQLPEEGLKFMVYLQKENIIDESGMPKERFSAEFPKEGPSILRIQQVVRGDSAAYFCASSPPVGGRVDQPQHFGDGTRLSIL.